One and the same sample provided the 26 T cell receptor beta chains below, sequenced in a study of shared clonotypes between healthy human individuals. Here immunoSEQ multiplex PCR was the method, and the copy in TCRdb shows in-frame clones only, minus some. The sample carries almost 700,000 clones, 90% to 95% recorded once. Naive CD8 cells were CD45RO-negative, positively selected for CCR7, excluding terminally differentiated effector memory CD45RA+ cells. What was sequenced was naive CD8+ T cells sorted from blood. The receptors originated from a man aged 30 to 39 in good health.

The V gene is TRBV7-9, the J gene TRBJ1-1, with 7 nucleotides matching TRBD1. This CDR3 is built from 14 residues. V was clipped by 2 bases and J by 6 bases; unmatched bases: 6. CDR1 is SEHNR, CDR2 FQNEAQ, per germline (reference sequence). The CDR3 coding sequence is TGTGCCAGCAGCTTACCAACAGGGGTGCCTGAAGCTTTCTTT. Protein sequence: CASSLPTGVPEAFF.

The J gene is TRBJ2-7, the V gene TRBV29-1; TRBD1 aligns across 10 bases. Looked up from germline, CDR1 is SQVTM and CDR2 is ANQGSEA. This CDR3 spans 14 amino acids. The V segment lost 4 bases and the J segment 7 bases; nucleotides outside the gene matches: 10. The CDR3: CSVGTRQGAEEQYF. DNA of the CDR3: TGCAGCGTTGGAACGCGACAGGGGGCCGAGGAGCAGTACTTC.

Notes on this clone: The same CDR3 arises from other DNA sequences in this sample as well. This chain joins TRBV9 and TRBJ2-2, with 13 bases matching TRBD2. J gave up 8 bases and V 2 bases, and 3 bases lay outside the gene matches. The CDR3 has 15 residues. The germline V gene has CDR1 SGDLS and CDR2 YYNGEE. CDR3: CASSVGLAGRGELFF. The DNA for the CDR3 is TGTGCCAGCAGCGTGGGACTAGCGGGAAGGGGGGAGCTGTTTTTT.

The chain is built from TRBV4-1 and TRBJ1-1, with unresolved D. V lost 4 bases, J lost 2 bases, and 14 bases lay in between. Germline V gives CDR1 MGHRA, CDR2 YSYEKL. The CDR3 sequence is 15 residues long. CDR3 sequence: CASSPARWGNTEAFF. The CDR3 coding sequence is TGCGCCAGCAGCCCAGCCCGATGGGGAAACACTGAAGCTTTCTTT.

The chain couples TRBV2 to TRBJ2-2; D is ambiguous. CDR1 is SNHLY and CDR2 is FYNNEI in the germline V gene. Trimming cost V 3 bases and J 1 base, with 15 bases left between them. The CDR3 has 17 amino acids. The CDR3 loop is CASSDLLIQLNTGELFF. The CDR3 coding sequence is TGTGCCAGCAGTGATTTATTGATACAGCTGAACACCGGGGAGCTGTTTTTT.

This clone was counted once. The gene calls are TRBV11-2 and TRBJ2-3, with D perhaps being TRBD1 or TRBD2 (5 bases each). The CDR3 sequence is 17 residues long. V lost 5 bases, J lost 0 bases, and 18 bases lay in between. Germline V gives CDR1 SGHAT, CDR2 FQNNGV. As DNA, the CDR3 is TGTGCCAGCAGCGCCCGAGATGGGGGACCTAGCACAGATACGCAGTATTTT. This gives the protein CASSARDGGPSTDTQYF.

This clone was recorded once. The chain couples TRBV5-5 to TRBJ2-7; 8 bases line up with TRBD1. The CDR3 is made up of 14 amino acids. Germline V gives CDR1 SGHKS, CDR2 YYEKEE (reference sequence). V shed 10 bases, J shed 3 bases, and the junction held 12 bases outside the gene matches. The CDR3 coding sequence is TGTGCCTCACAAGCCGGACAGGGCGTCTACGAGCAGTACTTC. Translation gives CASQAGQGVYEQYF.

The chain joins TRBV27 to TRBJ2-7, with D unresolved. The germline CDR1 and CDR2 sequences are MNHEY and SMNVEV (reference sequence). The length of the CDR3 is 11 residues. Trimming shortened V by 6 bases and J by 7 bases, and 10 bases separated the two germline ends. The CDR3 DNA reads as TGTGCCAGCAGGTCGACTGGTGAGCAGTACTTC. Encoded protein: CASRSTGEQYF.

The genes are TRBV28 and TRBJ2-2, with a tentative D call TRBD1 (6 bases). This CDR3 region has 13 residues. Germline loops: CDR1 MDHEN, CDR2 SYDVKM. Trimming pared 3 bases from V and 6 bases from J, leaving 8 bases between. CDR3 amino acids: CASSFSGAGELFF. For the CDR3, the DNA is TGTGCCAGCAGTTTCTCAGGGGCCGGGGAGCTGTTTTTT. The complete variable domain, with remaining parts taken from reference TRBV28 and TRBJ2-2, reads DVKVTQSSRYLVKRTGEKVFLECVQDMDHENMFWYRQDPGLGLRLIYFSYDVKMKEKGDIPEGYSVSREKKERFSLILESASTNQTSMYLCASSFSGAGELFFGEGSRLTVL.

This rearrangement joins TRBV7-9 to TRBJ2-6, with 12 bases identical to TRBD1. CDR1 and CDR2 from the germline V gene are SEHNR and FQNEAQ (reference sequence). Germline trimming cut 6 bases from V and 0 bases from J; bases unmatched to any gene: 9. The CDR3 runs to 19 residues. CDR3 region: CASREGQGAPFSGANVLTF. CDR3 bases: TGTGCCAGCAGAGAGGGACAGGGGGCTCCTTTCTCTGGGGCCAACGTCCTGACTTTC. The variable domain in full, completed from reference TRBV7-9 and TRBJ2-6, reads DTGVSQNPRHKITKRGQNVTFRCDPISEHNRLYWYRQTLGQGPEFLTYFQNEAQLEKSRLLSDRFSAERPKGSFSTLEIQRTEQGDSAMYLCASREGQGAPFSGANVLTFGAGSRLTVL.

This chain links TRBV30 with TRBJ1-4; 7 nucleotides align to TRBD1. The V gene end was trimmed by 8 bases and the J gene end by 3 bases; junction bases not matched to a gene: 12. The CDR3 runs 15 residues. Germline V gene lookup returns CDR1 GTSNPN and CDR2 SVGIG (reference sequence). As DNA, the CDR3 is TGTGCCCTTAAGATTACAGGGGCGGCTAATGAAAAACTGTTTTTT. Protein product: CALKITGAANEKLFF.

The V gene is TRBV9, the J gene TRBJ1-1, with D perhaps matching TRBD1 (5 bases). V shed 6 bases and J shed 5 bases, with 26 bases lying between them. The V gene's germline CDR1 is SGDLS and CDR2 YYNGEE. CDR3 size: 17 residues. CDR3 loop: CASNHHPVGGVGTEAFF. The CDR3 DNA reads TGTGCCAGCAACCACCACCCGGTTGGGGGGGTAGGGACTGAAGCTTTCTTT.

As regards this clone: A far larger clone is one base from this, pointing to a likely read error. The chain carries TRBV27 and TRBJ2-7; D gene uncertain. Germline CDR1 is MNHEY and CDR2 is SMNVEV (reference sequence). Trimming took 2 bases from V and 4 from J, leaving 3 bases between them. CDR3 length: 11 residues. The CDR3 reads CASSLDYEQYF. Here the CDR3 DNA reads TGTGCCAGCAGTTTAGATTACGAGCAGTACTTC.

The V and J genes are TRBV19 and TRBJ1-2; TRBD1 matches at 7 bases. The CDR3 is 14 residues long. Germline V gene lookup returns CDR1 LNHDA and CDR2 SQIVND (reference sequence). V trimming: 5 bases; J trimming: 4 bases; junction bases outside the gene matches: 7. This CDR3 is CASSLRDSIYGYTF. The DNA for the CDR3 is TGTGCCAGTAGTCTCCGGGACAGTATCTATGGCTACACCTTC.

The CDR3 region is CASSPMKRGNTEAFF. The CDR3 coding sequence is TGCGCCAGCAGCCCAATGAAGAGGGGGAACACTGAAGCTTTCTTT. This rearrangement joins TRBV4-1 to TRBJ1-1; D might be TRBD1 (5 bases). Germline-derived CDR1 and CDR2 are MGHRA and YSYEKL. V was shortened by 4 bases and J by 1 base, with 13 bases between the two germline ends. The CDR3 consists of 15 residues.

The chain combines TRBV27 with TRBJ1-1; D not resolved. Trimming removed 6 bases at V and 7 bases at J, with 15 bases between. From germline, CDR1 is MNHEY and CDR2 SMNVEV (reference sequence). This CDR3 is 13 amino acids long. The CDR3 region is CASSDGEFSEAFF. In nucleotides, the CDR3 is TGTGCCAGCAGCGACGGGGAGTTTAGTGAAGCTTTCTTT.

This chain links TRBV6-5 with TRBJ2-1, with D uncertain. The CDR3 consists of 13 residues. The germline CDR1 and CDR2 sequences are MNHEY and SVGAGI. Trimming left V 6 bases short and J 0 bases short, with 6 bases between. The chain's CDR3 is CASSTSSYNEQFF. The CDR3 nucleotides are TGTGCCAGCAGCACGAGCTCCTACAATGAGCAGTTCTTC.

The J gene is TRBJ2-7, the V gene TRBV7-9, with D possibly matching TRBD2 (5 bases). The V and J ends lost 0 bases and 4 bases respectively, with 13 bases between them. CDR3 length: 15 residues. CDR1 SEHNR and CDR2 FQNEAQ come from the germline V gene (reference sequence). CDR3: CASSLAGEYLYEQYF. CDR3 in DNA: TGTGCCAGCAGCTTAGCGGGAGAGTACCTATACGAGCAGTACTTC.

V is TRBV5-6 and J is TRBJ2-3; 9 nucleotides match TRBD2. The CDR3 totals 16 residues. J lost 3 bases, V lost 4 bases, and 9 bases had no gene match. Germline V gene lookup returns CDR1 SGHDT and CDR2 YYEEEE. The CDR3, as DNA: TGTGCCAGCAGCCCTCCGGCGGGAGGGCTGACAGATACGCAGTATTTT. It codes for CASSPPAGGLTDTQYF.

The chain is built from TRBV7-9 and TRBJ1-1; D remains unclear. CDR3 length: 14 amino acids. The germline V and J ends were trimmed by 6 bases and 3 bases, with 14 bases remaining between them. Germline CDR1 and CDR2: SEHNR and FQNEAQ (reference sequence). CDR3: CASSQRRRYTEAFF. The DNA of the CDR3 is TGTGCCAGCAGTCAAAGACGGCGTTACACTGAAGCTTTCTTT.

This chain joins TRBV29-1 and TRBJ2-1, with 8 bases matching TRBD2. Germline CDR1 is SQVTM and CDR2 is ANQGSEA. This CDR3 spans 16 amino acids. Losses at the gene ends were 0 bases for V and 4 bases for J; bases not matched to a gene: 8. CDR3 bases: TGCAGCGTTGAAGAGACAGGCGGGAGGTCTTACAATGAGCAGTTCTTC. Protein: CSVEETGGRSYNEQFF.

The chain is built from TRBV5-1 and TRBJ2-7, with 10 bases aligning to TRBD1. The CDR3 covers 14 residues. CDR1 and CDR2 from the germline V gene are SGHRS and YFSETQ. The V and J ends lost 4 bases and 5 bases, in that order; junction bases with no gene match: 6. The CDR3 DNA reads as TGCGCCAGCAGCGCCGGGACAGGGGAGGACGAGCAGTACTTC. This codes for CASSAGTGEDEQYF.

CDR3 residues: CASTQDRGAWQPQHF. The CDR3 nucleotides read TGTGCCAGCACCCAGGACAGGGGCGCATGGCAGCCCCAGCATTTT. The chain has TRBV28 and TRBJ1-5, with 9 bases matching TRBD1. The J segment lost 7 bases and the V segment lost 7 bases, leaving 11 bases of the junction unmatched. Germline V lookup: CDR1 MDHEN, CDR2 SYDVKM. This CDR3 has 15 amino acids. Filled out from reference TRBV28 and TRBJ1-5, the complete variable domain reads DVKVTQSSRYLVKRTGEKVFLECVQDMDHENMFWYRQDPGLGLRLIYFSYDVKMKEKGDIPEGYSVSREKKERFSLILESASTNQTSMYLCASTQDRGAWQPQHFGDGTRLSIL.

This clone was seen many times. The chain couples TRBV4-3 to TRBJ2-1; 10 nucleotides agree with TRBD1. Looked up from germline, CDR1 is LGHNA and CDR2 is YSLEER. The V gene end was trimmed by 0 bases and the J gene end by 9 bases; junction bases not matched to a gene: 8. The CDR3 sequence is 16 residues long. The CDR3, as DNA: TGCGCCAGCAGCCAAGACTCCGGGACAGGGGAGGGTGAGCAGTTCTTC. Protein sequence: CASSQDSGTGEGEQFF.

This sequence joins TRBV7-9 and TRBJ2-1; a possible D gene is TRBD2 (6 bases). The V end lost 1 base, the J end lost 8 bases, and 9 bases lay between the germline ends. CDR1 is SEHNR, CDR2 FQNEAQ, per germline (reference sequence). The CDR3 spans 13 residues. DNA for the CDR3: TGTGCCAGCAGCTTAGGTGGAGGGGATGAGCAGTTCTTC. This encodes CASSLGGGDEQFF.

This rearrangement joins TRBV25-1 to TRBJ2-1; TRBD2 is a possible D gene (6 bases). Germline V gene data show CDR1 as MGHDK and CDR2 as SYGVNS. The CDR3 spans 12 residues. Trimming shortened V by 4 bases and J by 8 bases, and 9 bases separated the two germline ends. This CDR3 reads CASSVRDYEQFF. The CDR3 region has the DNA TGTGCCAGCAGTGTCCGGGACTATGAGCAGTTCTTC.